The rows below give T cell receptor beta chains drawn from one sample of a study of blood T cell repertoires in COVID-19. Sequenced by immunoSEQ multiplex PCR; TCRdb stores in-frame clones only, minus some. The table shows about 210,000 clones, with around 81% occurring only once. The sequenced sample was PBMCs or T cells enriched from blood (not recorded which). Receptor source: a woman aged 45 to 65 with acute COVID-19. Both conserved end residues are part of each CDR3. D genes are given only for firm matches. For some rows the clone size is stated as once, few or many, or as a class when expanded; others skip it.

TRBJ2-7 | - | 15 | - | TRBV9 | CASSPSRLAMGEQYF | TGTGCCAGCAGCCCTTCTCGGCTAGCAATGGGCGAGCAGTACTTC
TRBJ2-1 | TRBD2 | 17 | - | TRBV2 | CASSEGELAGGGNEQFF | TGTGCCAGCAGTGAAGGCGAACTAGCGGGAGGGGGCAATGAGCAGTTCTTC
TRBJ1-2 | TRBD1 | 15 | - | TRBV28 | CASRIPGQVDYGYTF | TGTGCCAGCAGAATACCGGGACAGGTAGACTATGGCTACACCTTC
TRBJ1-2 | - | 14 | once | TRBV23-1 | CASSHYTGSSGYTF | TGCGCCAGCAGTCACTACACAGGGAGTAGTGGCTACACCTTC
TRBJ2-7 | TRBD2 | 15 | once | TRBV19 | CASSGAAGGLVEQYF | TGTGCCAGTAGTGGGGCGGCGGGAGGGTTGGTCGAGCAGTACTTC
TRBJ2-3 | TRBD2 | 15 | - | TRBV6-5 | CASSWGTSRTDTQYF | TGTGCCAGCAGCTGGGGGACTAGCCGTACAGATACGCAGTATTTT
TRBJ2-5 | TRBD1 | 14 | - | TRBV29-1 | CSVRQTGGQETQYF | TGCAGCGTCCGCCAGACAGGGGGCCAAGAGACCCAGTACTTC
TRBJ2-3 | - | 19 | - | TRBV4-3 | CASSQNSGSLRAGTDTQYF | TGCGCCAGCAGCCAAAATAGCGGCAGTCTGAGGGCCGGCACAGATACGCAGTATTTT
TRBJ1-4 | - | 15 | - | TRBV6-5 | CASSYSLGGGEKLFF | TGTGCCAGCAGTTACTCGCTGGGGGGGGGTGAAAAACTGTTTTTT
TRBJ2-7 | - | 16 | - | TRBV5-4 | CASSPTGPAISGEQYF | TGTGCCAGCAGCCCTACGGGGCCGGCAATTAGCGGCGAGCAGTACTTC